This T cell receptor (beta chain) was captured in a study of T cell responses to AZD1222 COVID-19 vaccine. This CDR3 has 15 amino acids. The V gene lost 1 base and the J gene lost 2 bases, with 10 bases spanning the gap. From germline, CDR1 is LGHDT and CDR2 YNNKEL (reference sequence). Produced via immunoSEQ multiplex PCR; TCRdb's table is partial and in-frame only. The data show approximately 90,000 clones, around nine tenths seen once. The receptor was isolated from an adult in good health. This chain uses TRBV3-1 (or the pseudogene TRBV3-2) with TRBJ2-3; possibly TRBD2 for D (5 bases). The material was peripheral blood, obtained on day 0 of AZD1222 vaccination. The CDR3 DNA sequence: TGTGCCAGCAGCCAAGGAGGGCCATACACAGATACGCAGTATTTT. Translating gives CASSQGGPYTDTQYF.